Detailed here is one T cell receptor (beta chain). As the template, RNA transcripts were used to amplify TCR beta CDR3 regions. Second-round multiplex PCR came after a first-round RT-PCR that employed HTBI primers. TCRdb re-analysed the multiplex PCR reads in MiXCR, keeping a single row per CDR3 protein. Of some 250,000 distinct CDR3 sequences listed, around 50% were seen once; the top ten hold around 47%. The sample belongs to a study of Graves' ophthalmopathy and Graves' hyperthyroidism. V lost 5 bases, J lost 3 bases, and 7 bases lay in between. This CDR3 is 11 amino acids long. The germline CDR1 and CDR2 sequences are DFQATT and SNEGSKA (reference sequence).

The receptor was derived from an adult man with Graves' ophthalmopathy. Sequenced sample: peripheral blood. This chain links TRBV20-1 with TRBJ1-1; D call uncertain. Here the CDR3 DNA reads TGCAGTGCTCAAGAAGACACTGAAGCTTTCTTT. It specifies CSAQEDTEAFF.